This is a list of T cell receptor beta chains from one sample in a study of regulatory T cells in long-lasting Graves disease. TCRdb re-derived calls from the multiplex PCR reads in MiXCR, one entry per CDR3 protein. The profile shows around 460,000 distinct CDR3 sequences, about 22% of them singletons. Sample: peripheral blood mononuclear cells (PBMCs), taken when the disease was refractory, from a patient treated with antithyroid drugs. All receptors come from a female donor with Graves disease. The CDR3 runs from the conserved cysteine through the conserved F or W. The order of the fields is D gene, J gene, clone size, V gene, CDR3 DNA, CDR3 protein. D genes are given only for firm matches. Clone size appears in some rows only: once, few, many, or a class for an expanded clone.

TRBD2 TRBJ2-5 . TRBV9 TGTGCCAGCAGCGTACATGGCGGGAGGGGCGAGACCCAGTACTTC CASSVHGGRGETQYF
TRBD2 TRBJ2-1 . TRBV11-3 TGTGCCAGCAGCTCAGAAGGGCTAGCGGGACGCCTCAACAATGAGCAGTTCTTC CASSSEGLAGRLNNEQFF
. TRBJ1-1 many TRBV3-1 TGTGCCAGCAGCCAAGACACAGACCGTTGGGCTTTCTTT CASSQDTDRWAFF
. TRBJ1-1 . TRBV6-1 TGTGCCAGCAGCCGAGGCAGGGGCAACACTGAAGCTTTCTTT CASSRGRGNTEAFF
. TRBJ1-1 many TRBV7-3 TGTGCCAGCAGCCTACAAGAAGGGACTGAAGCTTTCTTT CASSLQEGTEAFF
. TRBJ2-3 . TRBV11-3 TGTGCCAGCAGCTTAGATCCCAGCGGGTTCGACACGCAGTATTTT CASSLDPSGFDTQYF
. TRBJ1-2 many TRBV6-1 TGTGCCACTTCTCGACAGAAGGGCAACTATGGCTACACCTTC CATSRQKGNYGYTF
. TRBJ2-7 many TRBV5-6 TGTGCCAGCAGCTTGGCCGACAATCCCTACGAGCAGTACTTC CASSLADNPYEQYF
TRBD1 TRBJ1-4 many TRBV28 TGTGCCACCAACCCCCGCAGGGGGCTTCTATCTAATGAAAAACTGTTTTTT CATNPRRGLLSNEKLFF
TRBD1 TRBJ1-1 . TRBV4-3 TGCGCCAGCAGCCACGACAGGGTTAGATCTGAAGCTTTCTTT CASSHDRVRSEAFF
TRBD1 TRBJ2-5 many TRBV19 TGTGCCAGTAGTGTCCAGGGGGCGCCCCGAGAGACCCAGTACTTC CASSVQGAPRETQYF
TRBD1 TRBJ2-7 . TRBV10-3 TGTGCCATCAGTGTTGGGACAGGGTCCTACGAGCAGTACTTC CAISVGTGSYEQYF
. TRBJ2-7 many TRBV6-2/TRBV6-3 TGTGCCAGCAGTCACCACAGTGTCCTCTCCTACGAGCAGTACTTC CASSHHSVLSYEQYF